This T cell receptor beta chain was captured in a study of cytomegalovirus exposure and HLA in healthy donors. The PCR used 60 Vbeta and 13 Jbeta primers. Sequencing used immunoSEQ multiplex PCR; TCRdb keeps in-frame clones, though not all of them. The table has 130,000 or so clones, over 8% seen once. Trimming cost V 4 bases and J 1 base, with 14 bases left between them. Germline CDR1 reads MNHNS; CDR2 reads SASEGT. The CDR3 runs to 15 residues. V and J are TRBV6-1 and TRBJ2-7; D might be TRBD1 (6 bases). This TCR came from a man aged 35 to 55 in good health and CMV-seronegative. What was sequenced was PBMCs. The CDR3 protein is CASSAIRGRSYEQYF. CDR3 nucleotides: TGTGCCAGCAGTGCGATCAGGGGACGATCCTACGAGCAGTACTTC.